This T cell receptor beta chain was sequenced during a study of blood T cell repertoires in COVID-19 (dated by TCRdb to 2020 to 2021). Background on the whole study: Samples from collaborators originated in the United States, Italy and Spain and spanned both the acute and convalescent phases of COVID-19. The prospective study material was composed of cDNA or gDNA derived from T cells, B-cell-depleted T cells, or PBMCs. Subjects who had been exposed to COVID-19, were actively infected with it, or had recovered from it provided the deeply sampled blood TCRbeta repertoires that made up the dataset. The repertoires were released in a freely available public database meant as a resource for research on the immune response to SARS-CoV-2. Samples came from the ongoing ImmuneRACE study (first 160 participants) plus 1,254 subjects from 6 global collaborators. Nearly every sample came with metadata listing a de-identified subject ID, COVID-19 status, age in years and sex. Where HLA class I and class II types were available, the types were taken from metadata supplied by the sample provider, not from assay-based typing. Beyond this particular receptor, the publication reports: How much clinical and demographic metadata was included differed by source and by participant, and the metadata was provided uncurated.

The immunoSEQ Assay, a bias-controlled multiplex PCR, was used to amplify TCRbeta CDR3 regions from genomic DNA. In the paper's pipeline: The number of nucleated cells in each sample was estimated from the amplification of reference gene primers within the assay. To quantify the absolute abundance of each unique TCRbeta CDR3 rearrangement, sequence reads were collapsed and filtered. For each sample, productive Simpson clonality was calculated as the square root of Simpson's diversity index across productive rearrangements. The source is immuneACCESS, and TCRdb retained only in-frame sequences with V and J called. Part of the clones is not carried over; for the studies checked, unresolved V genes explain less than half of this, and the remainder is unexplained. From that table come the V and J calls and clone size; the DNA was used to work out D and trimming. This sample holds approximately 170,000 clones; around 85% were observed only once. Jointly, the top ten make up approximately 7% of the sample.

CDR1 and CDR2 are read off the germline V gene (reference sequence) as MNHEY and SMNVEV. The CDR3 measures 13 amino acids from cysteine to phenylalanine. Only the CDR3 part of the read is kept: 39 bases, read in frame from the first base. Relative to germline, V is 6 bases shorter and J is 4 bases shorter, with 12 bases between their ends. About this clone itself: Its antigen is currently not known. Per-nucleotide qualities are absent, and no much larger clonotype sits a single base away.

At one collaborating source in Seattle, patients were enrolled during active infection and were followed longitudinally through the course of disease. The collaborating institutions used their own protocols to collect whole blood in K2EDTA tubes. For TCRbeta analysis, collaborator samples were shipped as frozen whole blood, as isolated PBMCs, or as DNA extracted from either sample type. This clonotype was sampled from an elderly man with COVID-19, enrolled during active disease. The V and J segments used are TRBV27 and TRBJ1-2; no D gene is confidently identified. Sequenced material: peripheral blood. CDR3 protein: CASRMTEVYGYTF. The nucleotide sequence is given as TGTGCCAGCAGGATGACTGAGGTCTATGGCTACACCTTC.